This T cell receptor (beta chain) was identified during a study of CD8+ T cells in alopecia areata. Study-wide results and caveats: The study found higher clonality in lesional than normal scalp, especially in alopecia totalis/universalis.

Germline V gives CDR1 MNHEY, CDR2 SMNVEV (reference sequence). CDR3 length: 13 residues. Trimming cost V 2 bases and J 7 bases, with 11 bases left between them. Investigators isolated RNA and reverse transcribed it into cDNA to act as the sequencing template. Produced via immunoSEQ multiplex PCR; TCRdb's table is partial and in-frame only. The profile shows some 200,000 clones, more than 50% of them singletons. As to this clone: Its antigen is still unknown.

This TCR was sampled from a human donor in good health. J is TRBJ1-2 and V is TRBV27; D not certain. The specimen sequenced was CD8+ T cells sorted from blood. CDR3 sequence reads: CASSLGRGVGYTF. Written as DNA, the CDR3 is TGTGCCAGCAGTTTAGGCCGAGGCGTTGGCTACACCTTC.